The next 5 T cell receptor beta chains were all read from a single sample in a study of identical twins. TCRdb recomputed calls from the 5' RACE reads with MiXCR, one row per CDR3 protein. The sample records roughly 490,000 distinct CDR3 sequences, approximately 15% being singletons. These data were also reused for a study on yellow fever vaccine responses in identical twins.

Specimen: CD4+ T cells sorted from blood. The receptors were sampled from a woman younger than 35 in good health.

Ten or more counts support this clonotype. This chain uses TRBV5-6 with TRBJ2-1; perhaps TRBD2 as D (5 bases). The V gene lost 7 bases and the J gene lost 0 bases, with 14 bases spanning the gap. CDR1 is SGHDT and CDR2 is YYEEEE in the germline V gene. This CDR3 contains 15 residues. The CDR3 DNA reads as TGTGCCAGCGAGGCGTTGGGGAGCTCCTACAATGAGCAGTTCTTC. As protein: CASEALGSSYNEQFF.

This clonotype was seen a few times. This chain links TRBV25-1 with TRBJ2-2; D perhaps matches TRBD2 (6 bases). Deletions cut 6 bases from V and 3 bases from J, with 20 bases between. This CDR3 comprises 17 residues. The germline V gene encodes CDR1 MGHDK and CDR2 SYGVNS. CDR3 sequence (DNA): TGTGCCAGCAGAGGTGTTGGTGGCGGGGTTTACACCGGGGAGCTGTTTTTT. It yields the protein CASRGVGGGVYTGELFF.

This clonotype was found a few times. The chain employs TRBV20-1 and TRBJ2-1; no clear D. The CDR3 has 11 amino acids. The germline V and J ends were trimmed by 4 bases and 8 bases, with 9 bases remaining between them. Looked up from germline, CDR1 is DFQATT and CDR2 is SNEGSKA (reference sequence). CDR3: CSATARDEQFF. Here the CDR3 DNA reads TGCAGTGCTACCGCTAGGGATGAGCAGTTCTTC.

This chain links TRBV6-2 or TRBV6-3 with TRBJ2-1; D perhaps matches TRBD2 (6 bases). The CDR3 extends over 12 amino acids. Germline V CDR1 and CDR2: MNHEY, SVGEGT. Between the trimmed V and J ends, which lost 7 bases and 8 bases, there was a span of 12 bases. The CDR3 coding sequence is TGTGCCAGCACTAGCGAACCCTATGAGCAGTTCTTC. Amino acids: CASTSEPYEQFF.

This clonotype was counted between two and nine times. The rearrangement uses TRBV11-2 and TRBJ2-3, with 13 bases matching TRBD2. The ends lost 2 bases at V and 0 bases at J; junction bases unmatched: 11. This CDR3 is 20 amino acids long. The V gene's germline CDR1 is SGHAT and CDR2 FQNNGV. CDR3 amino acids: CASSLQLRLAGGPSTDTQYF. The CDR3 DNA reads TGTGCCAGCAGCTTACAATTGCGACTAGCGGGAGGTCCTAGCACAGATACGCAGTATTTT.